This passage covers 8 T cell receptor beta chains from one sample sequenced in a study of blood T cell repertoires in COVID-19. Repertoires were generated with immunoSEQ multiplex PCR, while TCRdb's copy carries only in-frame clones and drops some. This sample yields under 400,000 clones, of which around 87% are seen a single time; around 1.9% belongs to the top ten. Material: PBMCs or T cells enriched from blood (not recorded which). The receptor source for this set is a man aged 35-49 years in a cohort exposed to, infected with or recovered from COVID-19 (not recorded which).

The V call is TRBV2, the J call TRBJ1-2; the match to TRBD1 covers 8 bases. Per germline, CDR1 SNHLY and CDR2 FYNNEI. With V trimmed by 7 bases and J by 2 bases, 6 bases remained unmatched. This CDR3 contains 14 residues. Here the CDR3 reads CASNPDRGNYGYTF. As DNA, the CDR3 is TGTGCCAGCAACCCAGACAGGGGAAACTATGGCTACACCTTC.

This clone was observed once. CDR3 nucleotide sequence: TGTGCCAGCAGTGGACAGGGGAAGTGGTGGGCTTTCTTT. Translating gives CASSGQGKWWAFF. V usage is TRBV28 and J usage is TRBJ1-1; 9 nucleotides line up with TRBD1. Germline loops: CDR1 MDHEN, CDR2 SYDVKM. Germline trimming cut 5 bases from V and 11 bases from J; bases unmatched to any gene: 9. This CDR3 is built from 13 residues.

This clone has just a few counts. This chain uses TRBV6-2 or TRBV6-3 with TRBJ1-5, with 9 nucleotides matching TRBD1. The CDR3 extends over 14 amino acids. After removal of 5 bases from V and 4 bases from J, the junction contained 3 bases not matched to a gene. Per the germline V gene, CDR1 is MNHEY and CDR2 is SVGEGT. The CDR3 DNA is TGTGCCAGCAGTAGGACAGGGGAAAATCAGCCCCAGCATTTT. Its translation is CASSRTGENQPQHF.

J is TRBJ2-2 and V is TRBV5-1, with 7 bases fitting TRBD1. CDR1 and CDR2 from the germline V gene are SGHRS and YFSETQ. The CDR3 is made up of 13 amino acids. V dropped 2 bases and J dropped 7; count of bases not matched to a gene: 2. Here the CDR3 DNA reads TGCGCCAGCAGCTTACAGGGGAACGGGGAGCTGTTTTTT. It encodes CASSLQGNGELFF.

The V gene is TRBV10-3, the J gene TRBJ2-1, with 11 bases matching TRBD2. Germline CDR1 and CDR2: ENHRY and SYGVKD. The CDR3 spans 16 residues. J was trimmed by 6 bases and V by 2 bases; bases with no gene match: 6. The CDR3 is CAISETSGSRINEQFF. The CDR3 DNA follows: TGTGCCATCAGTGAGACTAGCGGGAGTCGAATCAATGAGCAGTTCTTC.

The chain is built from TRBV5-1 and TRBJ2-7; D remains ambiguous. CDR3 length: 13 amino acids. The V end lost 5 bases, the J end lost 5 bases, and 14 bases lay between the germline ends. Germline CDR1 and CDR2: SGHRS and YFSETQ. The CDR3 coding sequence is TGCGCCAGCAGGAGCGACCTCCGGAACGAGCAGTACTTC. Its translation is CASRSDLRNEQYF.

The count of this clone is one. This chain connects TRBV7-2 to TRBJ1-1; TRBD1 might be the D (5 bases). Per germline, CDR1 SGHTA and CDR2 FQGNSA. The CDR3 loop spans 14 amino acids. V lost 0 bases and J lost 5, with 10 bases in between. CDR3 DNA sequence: TGTGCCAGCAGCTTAGCGCAGGGTTTGACTGAAGCTTTCTTT. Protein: CASSLAQGLTEAFF.

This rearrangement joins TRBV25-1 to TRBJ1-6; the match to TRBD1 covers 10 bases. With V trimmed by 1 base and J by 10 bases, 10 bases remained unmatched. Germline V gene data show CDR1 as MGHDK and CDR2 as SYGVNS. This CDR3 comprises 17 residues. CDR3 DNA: TGTGCCAGCAGTGAATCCCCCGGACAGGGGGGTAGATCACCCCTCCACTTT. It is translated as CASSESPGQGGRSPLHF.